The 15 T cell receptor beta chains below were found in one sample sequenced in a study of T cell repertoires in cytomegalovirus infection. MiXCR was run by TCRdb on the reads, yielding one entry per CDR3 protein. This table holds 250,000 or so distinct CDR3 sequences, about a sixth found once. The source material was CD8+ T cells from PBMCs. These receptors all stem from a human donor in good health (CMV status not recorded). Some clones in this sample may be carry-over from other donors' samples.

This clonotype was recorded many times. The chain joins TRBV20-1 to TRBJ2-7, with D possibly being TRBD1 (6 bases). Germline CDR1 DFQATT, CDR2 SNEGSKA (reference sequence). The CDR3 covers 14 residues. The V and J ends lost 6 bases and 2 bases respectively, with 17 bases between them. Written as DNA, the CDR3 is TGCAGTGCCAGAAGCGACAGGTCGGCCTACGAGCAGTACTTC. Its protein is CSARSDRSAYEQYF.

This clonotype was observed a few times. CDR3 sequence: CASSPRGQGATEAFF. For the CDR3, the DNA is TGTGCCAGCTCACCGCGGGGACAGGGGGCCACTGAAGCTTTCTTT. The chain joins TRBV18 to TRBJ1-1; 12 bases line up with TRBD1. The CDR3 runs 15 residues. Germline lookup yields CDR1 KGHSH and CDR2 LQKENI. The junction had 3 bases not matched to a gene; V was cut back by 3 bases and J by 4 bases.

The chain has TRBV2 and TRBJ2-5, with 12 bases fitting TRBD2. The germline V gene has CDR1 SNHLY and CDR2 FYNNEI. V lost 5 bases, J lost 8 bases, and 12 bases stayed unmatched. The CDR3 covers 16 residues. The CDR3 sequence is CASSPFLAGGLDTQYF. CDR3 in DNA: TGTGCCAGCAGTCCCTTCCTAGCGGGGGGGCTAGATACCCAGTACTTC.

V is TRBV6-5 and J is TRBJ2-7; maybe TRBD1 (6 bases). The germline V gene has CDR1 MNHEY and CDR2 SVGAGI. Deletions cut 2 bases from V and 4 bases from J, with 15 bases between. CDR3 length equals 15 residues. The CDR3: CASSYATIQGYEQYF. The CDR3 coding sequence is TGTGCCAGCAGTTACGCGACTATACAGGGTTACGAGCAGTACTTC.

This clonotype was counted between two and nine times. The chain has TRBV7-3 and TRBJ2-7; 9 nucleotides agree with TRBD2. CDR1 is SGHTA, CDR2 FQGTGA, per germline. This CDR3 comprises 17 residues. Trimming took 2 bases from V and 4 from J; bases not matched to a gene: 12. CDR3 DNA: TGTGCCAGCAGCTTAGGACCGAGTAGCGGGGGCGTATACGAGCAGTACTTC. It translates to CASSLGPSSGGVYEQYF. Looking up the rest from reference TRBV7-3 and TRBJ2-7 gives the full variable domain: GAGVSQTPSNKVTEKGKYVELRCDPISGHTALYWYRQSLGQGPEFLIYFQGTGAADDSGLPNDRFFAVRPEGSVSTLKIQRTERGDSAVYLCASSLGPSSGGVYEQYFGPGTRLTVT.

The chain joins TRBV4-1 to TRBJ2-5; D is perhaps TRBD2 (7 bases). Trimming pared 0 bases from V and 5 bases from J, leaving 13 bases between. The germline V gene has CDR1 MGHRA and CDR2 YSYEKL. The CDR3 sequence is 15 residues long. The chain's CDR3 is CASSQEGASGETQYF. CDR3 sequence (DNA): TGCGCCAGCAGCCAAGAGGGGGCTAGCGGTGAGACCCAGTACTTC.

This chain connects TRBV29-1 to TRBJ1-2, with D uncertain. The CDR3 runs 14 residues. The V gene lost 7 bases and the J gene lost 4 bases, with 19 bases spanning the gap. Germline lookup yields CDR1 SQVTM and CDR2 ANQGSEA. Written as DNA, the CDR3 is TGCAGCGCTCCCATGAACGGCAGCGGCTATGGCTACACCTTC. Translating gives CSAPMNGSGYGYTF.

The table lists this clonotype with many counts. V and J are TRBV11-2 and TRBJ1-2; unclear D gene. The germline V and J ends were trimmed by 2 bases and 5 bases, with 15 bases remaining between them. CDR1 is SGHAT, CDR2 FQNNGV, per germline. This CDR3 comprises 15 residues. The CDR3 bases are TGTGCCAGCAGCTTATTGTTCACGTCTCCTTATGGCTACACCTTC. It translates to CASSLLFTSPYGYTF.

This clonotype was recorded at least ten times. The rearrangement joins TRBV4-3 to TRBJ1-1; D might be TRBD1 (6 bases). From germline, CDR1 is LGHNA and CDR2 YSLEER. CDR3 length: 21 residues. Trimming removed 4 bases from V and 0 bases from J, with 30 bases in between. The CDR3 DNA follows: TGCGCCAGCAGCCGATACAAGATTATGGGGGCCGGAGGGTCCATGAACACTGAAGCTTTCTTT. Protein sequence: CASSRYKIMGAGGSMNTEAFF.

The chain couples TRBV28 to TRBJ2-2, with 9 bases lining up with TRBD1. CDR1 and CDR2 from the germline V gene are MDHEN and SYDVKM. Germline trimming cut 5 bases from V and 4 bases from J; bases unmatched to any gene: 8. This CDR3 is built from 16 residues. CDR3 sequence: CASSPTGTGSTGELFF. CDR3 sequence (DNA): TGTGCCAGCAGTCCCACCGGGACAGGGTCCACCGGGGAGCTGTTTTTT.

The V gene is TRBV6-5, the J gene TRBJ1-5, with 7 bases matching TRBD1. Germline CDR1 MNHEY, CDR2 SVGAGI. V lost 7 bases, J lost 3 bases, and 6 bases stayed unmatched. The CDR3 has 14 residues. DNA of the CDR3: TGTGCCAGCAATCCACAGGGGTCCAATCAGCCCCAGCATTTT. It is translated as CASNPQGSNQPQHF.

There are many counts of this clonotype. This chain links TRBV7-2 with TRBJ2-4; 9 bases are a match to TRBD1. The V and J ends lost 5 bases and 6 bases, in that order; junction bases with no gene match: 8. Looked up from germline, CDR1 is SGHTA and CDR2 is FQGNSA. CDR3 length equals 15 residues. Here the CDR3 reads CASSPRTGARNIQYF. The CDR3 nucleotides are TGTGCCAGCAGCCCCAGGACAGGGGCGAGAAACATTCAGTACTTC.

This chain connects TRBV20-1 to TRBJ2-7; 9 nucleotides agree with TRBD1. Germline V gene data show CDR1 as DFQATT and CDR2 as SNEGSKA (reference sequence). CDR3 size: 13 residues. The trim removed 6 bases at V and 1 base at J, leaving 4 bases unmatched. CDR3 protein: CSAGTGKSYEQYF. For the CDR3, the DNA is TGCAGTGCAGGGACAGGGAAGTCCTACGAGCAGTACTTC.

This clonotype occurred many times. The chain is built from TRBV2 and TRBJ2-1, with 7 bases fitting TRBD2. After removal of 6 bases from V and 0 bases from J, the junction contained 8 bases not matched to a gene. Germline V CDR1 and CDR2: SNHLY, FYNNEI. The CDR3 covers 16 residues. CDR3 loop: CASRELLADSYNEQFF. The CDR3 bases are TGTGCCAGCAGAGAACTGCTAGCGGACTCCTACAATGAGCAGTTCTTC.

This chain's CDR3 is CASSYLSGGADEQYF. The DNA for the CDR3 is TGTGCCAGCAGCTACCTTAGCGGGGGGGCGGACGAGCAGTACTTC. The chain joins TRBV5-4 to TRBJ2-7; TRBD2 aligns across 11 bases. This CDR3 spans 15 amino acids. After removal of 3 bases from V and 5 bases from J, the junction contained 7 bases not matched to a gene. Germline V gives CDR1 SGHNT, CDR2 YYREEE (reference sequence). Variable domain in full (rest from reference TRBV5-4 and TRBJ2-7): ETGVTQSPTHLIKTRGQQVTLRCSSQSGHNTVSWYQQALGQGPQFIFQYYREEENGRGNFPPRFSGLQFPNYSSELNVNALELDDSALYLCASSYLSGGADEQYFGPGTRLTVT.